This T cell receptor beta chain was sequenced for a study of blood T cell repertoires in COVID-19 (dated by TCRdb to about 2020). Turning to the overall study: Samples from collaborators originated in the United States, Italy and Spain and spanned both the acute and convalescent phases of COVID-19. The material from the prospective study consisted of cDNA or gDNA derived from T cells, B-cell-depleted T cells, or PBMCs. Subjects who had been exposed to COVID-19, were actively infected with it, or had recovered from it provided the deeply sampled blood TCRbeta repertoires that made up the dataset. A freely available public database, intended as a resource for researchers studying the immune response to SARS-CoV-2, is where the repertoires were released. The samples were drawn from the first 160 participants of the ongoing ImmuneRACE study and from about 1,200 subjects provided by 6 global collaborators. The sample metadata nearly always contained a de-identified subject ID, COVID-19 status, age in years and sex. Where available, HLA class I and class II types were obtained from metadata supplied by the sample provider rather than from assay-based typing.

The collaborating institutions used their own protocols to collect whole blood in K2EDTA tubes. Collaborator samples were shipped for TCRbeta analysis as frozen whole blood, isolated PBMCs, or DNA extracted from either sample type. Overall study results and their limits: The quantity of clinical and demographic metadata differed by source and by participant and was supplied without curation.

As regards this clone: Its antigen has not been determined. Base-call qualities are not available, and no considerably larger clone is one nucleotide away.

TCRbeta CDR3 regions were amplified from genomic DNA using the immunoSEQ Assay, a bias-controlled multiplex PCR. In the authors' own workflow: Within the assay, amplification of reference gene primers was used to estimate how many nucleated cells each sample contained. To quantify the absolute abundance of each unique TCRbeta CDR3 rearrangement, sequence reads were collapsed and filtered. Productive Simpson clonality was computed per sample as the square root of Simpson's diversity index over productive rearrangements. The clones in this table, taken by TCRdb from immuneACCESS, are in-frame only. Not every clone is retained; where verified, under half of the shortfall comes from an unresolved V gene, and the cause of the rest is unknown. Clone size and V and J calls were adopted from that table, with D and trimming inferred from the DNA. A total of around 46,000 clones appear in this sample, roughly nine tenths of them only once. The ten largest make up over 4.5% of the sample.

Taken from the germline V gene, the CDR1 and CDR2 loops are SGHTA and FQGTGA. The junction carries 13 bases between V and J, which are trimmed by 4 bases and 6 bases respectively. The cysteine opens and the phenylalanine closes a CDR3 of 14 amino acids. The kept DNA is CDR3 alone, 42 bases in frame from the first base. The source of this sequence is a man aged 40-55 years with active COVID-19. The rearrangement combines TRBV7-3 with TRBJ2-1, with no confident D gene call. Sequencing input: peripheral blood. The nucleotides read TGTGCCAGCAGCTGGGCATCTGGGCTCAATGAGCAGTTCTTC. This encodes CASSWASGLNEQFF. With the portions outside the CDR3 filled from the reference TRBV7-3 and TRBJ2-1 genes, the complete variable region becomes GAGVSQTPSNKVTEKGKYVELRCDPISGHTALYWYRQSLGQGPEFLIYFQGTGAADDSGLPNDRFFAVRPEGSVSTLKIQRTERGDSAVYLCASSWASGLNEQFFGPGTRLTVL.